This is a list of T cell receptor beta chains from one sample in a study of blood T cell repertoires in COVID-19. Sequenced by immunoSEQ multiplex PCR; TCRdb stores in-frame clones only, minus some. The sample lists approximately 250,000 clones; approximately 81% were seen once. Input material: peripheral blood. These TCRs come from a man in his 60s with acute or convalescent COVID-19. Both conserved end residues are part of each CDR3.

V	length	CDR3
TRBV12-5	15	CASGPAKDNPYEQYF
TRBV19	13	CASSRLEGETQYF
TRBV10-3	12	CATVGQQETQYF
TRBV12-3/TRBV12-4	13	CASSFRRADTQYF
TRBV3-1/TRBV3-2	15	CASSQGPGGGYGYTF
TRBV10-3	14	CAIRTSGSSDTQYF
TRBV30	15	CAWKKRTGETGELFF
TRBV7-6	14	CASSFQTTNEKLFF
TRBV28	15	CASSLSTSGRHEQYF
TRBV3-1/TRBV3-2	17	CASSQDLQGLHTGELFF
TRBV4-1	15	CASSQDFWGAGELFF
TRBV28	16	CASSYPDRGGNSPLHF
TRBV5-1	16	CASSFGLAGDTGELFF
TRBV29-1	12	CSAETANYGYTF
TRBV5-1	15	CASTRGGLGTDTQYF
TRBV3-1/TRBV3-2	16	CASSQGTGNPGYGYTF
TRBV27	14	CASSREDRTDTQYF
TRBV24-1	15	CATSDSGTGGYEQFF
TRBV19	15	CASSTGTSGRYEQYF
TRBV3-1/TRBV3-2	16	CASSQSGEGVKETQYF
TRBV12-3/TRBV12-4	13	CASSLDGSGSYTF